This T cell receptor (beta chain) was sequenced for a study of blood T cell repertoires in COVID-19. This CDR3 has 14 amino acids. From germline, CDR1 is PRHDT and CDR2 FYEKMQ (reference sequence). Unmatched junction bases numbered 4, after V lost 1 base and J lost 7 bases. Libraries were prepared by immunoSEQ multiplex PCR; TCRdb keeps only in-frame clonotypes and omits some of them. The sample lists some 160,000 clones, over 75% occurring once. Sequencing was performed on peripheral blood. The V and J genes are TRBV13 and TRBJ1-3; 7 bases are shared with TRBD1. The sequence was collected from a woman in her sixties or seventies with active COVID-19. CDR3 sequence: CASSLVGTANTIYF. CDR3 sequence (DNA): TGTGCCAGCAGCTTAGTCGGGACAGCTAACACCATATATTTT.